The source of this T cell receptor beta chain is a study of OX40 agonist ivuxolimab in advanced cancers. General notes on the study: Ivuxolimab, which targeted the costimulatory receptor OX40 (CD134), was an agonistic, fully human IgG2 monoclonal antibody. Intravenous ivuxolimab was administered to patients every 2 weeks at six dose levels: 0.01, 0.1, 0.3, 1.5, 3 and 10 mg/kg. Among the 50 to 55 dose-escalation patients, approximately 20 had hepatocellular carcinoma, around 15 melanoma, 9 renal cell carcinoma and 9 head and neck cancer. A male proportion of around 80% and a mean age of approximately 62 years, ranging from about 23 to 90, were recorded for the dose-escalation cohort. Patients were allowed to have had prior anti-PD-1, anti-PD-L1 or anti-CTLA-4 therapy, and approximately 40% of the dose-escalation patients had been treated with checkpoint inhibitors. Partial responses occurred in three dose-escalation patients, of whom one had hepatocellular carcinoma and two had cutaneous melanoma. Peripheral TCRbeta sequencing aimed to test whether ivuxolimab altered TCR sequence diversity and caused clonal T-cell expansion. The paper covers the monotherapy dose-escalation part of the phase I ivuxolimab trial, which included N ≈ 50 patients.

As for this clone: Its antigen is not yet known. Per-base qualities were not stored, and no clone one base away is much larger.

Genomic DNA was isolated from the sorted cells so that the TCRbeta CDR3 region could be sequenced. The immunoSEQ Assay was used for sequencing of TCRbeta CDR3 regions. This immuneACCESS table, as held by TCRdb, lists in-frame sequences with V and J called but not all clones. Of the missing ones, under half trace to an unresolved V gene in checked studies; the others have no known cause. This sample comprises 90,000 to 100,000 clones, approximately 90% of them detected only once. 0.79% of the sample is taken by the ten largest. V loses 1 base of germline sequence and J loses 3 bases, and the interval between the two ends is 10 bases. From its cysteine to its phenylalanine, the CDR3 spans 14 amino acids. Kept here is only the CDR3 DNA, which spans 42 bases and is read in frame from base 1. Per the germline V gene (reference sequence), SGHNT is the CDR1 and YYREEE is the CDR2. The study at large found these results: Partial responders in the 0.1-3.0 mg/kg groups had among the lowest normalized peripheral clonal expansion, especially among CD8+ T cells. Clonal expansion of both CD4+ and CD8+ blood T cells was observed from baseline to week 6 at doses 0.1 to 3.0 mg/kg. The antigen specificity of the clonally expanded peripheral T cells was not determined. On average, CD8+ T cells showed more expanded clones than CD4+ T cells after ivuxolimab. Low levels of normalized T-cell clonal expansion were also seen in some patients who did not respond.

Patients with autoimmune disease history or receiving systemic immunosuppression were excluded from the trial. In every dose cohort, peripheral blood was drawn for TCR sequencing at baseline, cycle 4 day 1, and cycle 7 day 1. The samples were taken from a phase I, first-in-human, multicenter, open-label dose-escalation trial of ivuxolimab. Adults with locally advanced or metastatic melanoma, renal cell carcinoma, hepatocellular carcinoma or head and neck squamous cell carcinoma were enrolled in the trial. Before TCR sequencing, CD4+ T cells and CD8+ T cells from peripheral blood were sorted into separate populations.

The source material was CD4+ or CD8+ T cells sorted from blood, sampled in a trial of the OX40 agonist ivuxolimab. The TCR comes from an adult with an advanced solid tumor such as melanoma, head and neck, liver or kidney cancer. The rearranged chain carries TRBV5-4 and TRBJ2-5, with the D gene call left open. The bases read TGTGCCAGCAGCTTGTCTATGTCAGAAGAGACCCAGTACTTC. Translated, this is CASSLSMSEETQYF.